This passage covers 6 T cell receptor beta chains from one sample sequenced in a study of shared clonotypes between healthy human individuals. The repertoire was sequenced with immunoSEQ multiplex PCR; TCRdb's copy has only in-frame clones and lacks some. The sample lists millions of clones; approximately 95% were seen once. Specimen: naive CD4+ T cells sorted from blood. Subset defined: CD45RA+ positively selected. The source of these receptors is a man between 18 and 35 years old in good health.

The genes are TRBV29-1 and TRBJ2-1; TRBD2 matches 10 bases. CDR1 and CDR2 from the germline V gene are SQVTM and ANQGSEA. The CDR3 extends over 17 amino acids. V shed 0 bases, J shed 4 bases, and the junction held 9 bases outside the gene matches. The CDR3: CSVEDLGSSGSYNEQFF. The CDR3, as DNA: TGCAGCGTTGAAGATCTTGGGTCTAGCGGGAGTTACAATGAGCAGTTCTTC.

This chain's CDR3 is CASSQDVLGNQPQHF. CDR3 in DNA: TGCGCCAGCAGCCAAGACGTTCTAGGGAATCAGCCCCAGCATTTT. The chain employs TRBV4-1 and TRBJ1-5; D not certain. Trimming took 0 bases from V and 4 from J, leaving 10 bases between them. The CDR3 has 15 residues. From germline, CDR1 is MGHRA and CDR2 YSYEKL.

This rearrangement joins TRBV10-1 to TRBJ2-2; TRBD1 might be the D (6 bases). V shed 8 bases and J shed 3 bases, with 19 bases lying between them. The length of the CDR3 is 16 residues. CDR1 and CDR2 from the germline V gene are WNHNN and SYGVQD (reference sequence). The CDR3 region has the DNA TGCGCCAGCGGCCCTCGGGACAACCAGGACACCGGGGAGCTGTTTTTT. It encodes CASGPRDNQDTGELFF.

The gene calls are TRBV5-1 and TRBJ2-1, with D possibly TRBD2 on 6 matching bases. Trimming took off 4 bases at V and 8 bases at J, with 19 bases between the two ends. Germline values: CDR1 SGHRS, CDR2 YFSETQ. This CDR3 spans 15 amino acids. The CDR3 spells CASSLLRRGGDEQFF. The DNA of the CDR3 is TGCGCCAGCAGCCTATTGAGGAGGGGAGGAGATGAGCAGTTCTTC.

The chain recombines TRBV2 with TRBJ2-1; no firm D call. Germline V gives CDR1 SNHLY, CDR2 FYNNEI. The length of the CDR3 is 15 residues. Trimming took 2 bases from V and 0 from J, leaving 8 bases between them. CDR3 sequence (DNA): TGTGCCAGCAGTGAACTTAGGTTCTCCTACAATGAGCAGTTCTTC. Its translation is CASSELRFSYNEQFF.

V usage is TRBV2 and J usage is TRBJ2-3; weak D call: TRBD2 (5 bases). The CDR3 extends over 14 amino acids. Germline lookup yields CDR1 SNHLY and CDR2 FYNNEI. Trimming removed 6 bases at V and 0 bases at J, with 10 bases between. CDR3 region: CASRIRTSTDTQYF. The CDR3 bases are TGTGCCAGCAGAATAAGGACTAGCACAGATACGCAGTATTTT.